A single sample is the source of the 26 T cell receptor beta chains below, sequenced in a study of T cell responses to AZD1222 COVID-19 vaccine. TCRdb's copy holds only in-frame clones and misses some; the assay was immunoSEQ multiplex PCR. The table has about 130,000 clones, around 84% seen once; the top ten hold approximately 20%. The sample here was peripheral blood, taken on day 0 of AZD1222 vaccination. The receptors come from an adult in good health.

The chain couples TRBV4-3 to TRBJ1-5; D gene uncertain. Per the germline V gene, CDR1 is LGHNA and CDR2 is YSLEER. This CDR3 has 16 residues. The germline V and J ends were trimmed by 4 bases and 7 bases, with 20 bases remaining between them. CDR3 nucleotides: TGCGCCAGCAGCCTCTTACACCCGGCCGAGGGACAGCCCCAGCATTTT. Its translation: CASSLLHPAEGQPQHF.

This sequence joins TRBV28 and TRBJ2-2; possible D gene TRBD1, 5 bases. The germline V and J ends were trimmed by 3 bases and 4 bases, with 15 bases remaining between them. This CDR3 is 16 amino acids long. The germline CDR1 and CDR2 sequences are MDHEN and SYDVKM. DNA of the CDR3: TGTGCCAGCAGTTTCTACGCCCAGGGTAGCACCGGGGAGCTGTTTTTT. Protein sequence: CASSFYAQGSTGELFF. Full variable domain (rest looked up from reference TRBV28 and TRBJ2-2): DVKVTQSSRYLVKRTGEKVFLECVQDMDHENMFWYRQDPGLGLRLIYFSYDVKMKEKGDIPEGYSVSREKKERFSLILESASTNQTSMYLCASSFYAQGSTGELFFGEGSRLTVL.

The chain is built from TRBV3-1 (or the pseudogene TRBV3-2) and TRBJ1-5; D gene ambiguous. Trimming pared 0 bases from V and 9 bases from J, leaving 6 bases between. The CDR3 consists of 12 residues. Germline CDR1 and CDR2: LGHDT and YNNKEL (reference sequence). The DNA for the CDR3 is TGTGCCAGCAGCCAAGATTCACGGCCCCAGCATTTT. This encodes CASSQDSRPQHF.

The chain carries TRBV30 and TRBJ1-6; D uncertain. Trimming took off 4 bases at V and 13 bases at J, with 17 bases between the two ends. The CDR3 extends over 13 amino acids. In germline, CDR1 is GTSNPN, CDR2 SVGIG (reference sequence). The chain's CDR3 is CAWNPDPQLPLHF. CDR3 DNA: TGTGCCTGGAACCCAGACCCCCAATTGCCCCTCCACTTT.

V is TRBV7-2 and J is TRBJ1-6; 7 positions agree with TRBD1. V was clipped by 5 bases and J by 9 bases; unmatched bases: 10. The CDR3 length is 15 residues. The germline gives CDR1 SGHTA, CDR2 FQGNSA. CDR3 residues: CASSPGDREASPLHF. The CDR3 DNA sequence: TGTGCCAGCAGCCCCGGCGACAGGGAGGCTTCACCCCTCCACTTT.

The J gene is TRBJ1-4, the V gene TRBV27, with TRBD1 identical over 9 bases. The trim removed 6 bases at V and 3 bases at J, leaving 8 bases unmatched. The CDR3 has 16 residues. Germline CDR1 reads MNHEY; CDR2 reads SMNVEV (reference sequence). CDR3 nucleotides: TGTGCCAGCAGCAACAGGGGGCTAAAGGCTAATGAAAAACTGTTTTTT. Its protein product is CASSNRGLKANEKLFF.

The V call is TRBV7-5, the J call TRBJ1-6. TRBV7-5 is a listed pseudogene. This CDR3 has 22 residues. Written as DNA, the CDR3 is TGTGCCAGAAGCCCGAACACCCTTAAGATCATTTTGGGGGGGTTGATGGATTCACCCCTCCACTTT. Amino acids: CARSPNTLKIILGGLMDSPLHF.

This clone has just a few counts. The chain couples TRBV9 to TRBJ1-5; 11 nucleotides agree with TRBD1. The CDR3 consists of 15 residues. V was clipped by 4 bases and J by 7 bases; unmatched bases: 7. CDR1 is SGDLS, CDR2 YYNGEE, per germline. The CDR3 reads CASSLSGTGGQPQHF. CDR3 in DNA: TGTGCCAGCAGCCTATCCGGGACAGGGGGGCAGCCCCAGCATTTT.

The rearrangement joins TRBV19 to TRBJ1-6; D call uncertain. Germline values: CDR1 LNHDA, CDR2 SQIVND (reference sequence). Trimming cost V 5 bases and J 0 bases, with 14 bases left between them. This CDR3 spans 17 amino acids. CDR3 DNA: TGTGCCAGTAGTCACCCGGGATCAAGCTCCTATAATTCACCCCTCCACTTT. As protein: CASSHPGSSSYNSPLHF.

J is TRBJ2-3 and V is TRBV27; 9 bases align to TRBD1. V shed 5 bases, J shed 1 base, and the junction held 13 bases outside the gene matches. Looked up from germline, CDR1 is MNHEY and CDR2 is SMNVEV (reference sequence). This CDR3 has 18 residues. This CDR3 reads CASSHRPGTGLGTDTQYF. The CDR3 DNA sequence: TGTGCCAGCAGTCACCGTCCCGGGACAGGGCTGGGCACAGATACGCAGTATTTT.

This clone showed up just a few times. This chain joins TRBV7-9 and TRBJ1-4; the D is unclear. Trimming left V 3 bases short and J 2 bases short, with 7 bases between. Germline CDR1 SEHNR, CDR2 FQNEAQ (reference sequence). The CDR3 spans 14 residues. The CDR3 nucleotides are TGTGCCAGCAGCTTTCGAGGGACTAATGAAAAACTGTTTTTT. Encoded protein: CASSFRGTNEKLFF.

The chain is built from TRBV6-5 and TRBJ1-1, with a weak D call TRBD1 (6 bases). Germline V gene lookup returns CDR1 MNHEY and CDR2 SVGAGI. This CDR3 has 14 amino acids. The germline V and J ends were trimmed by 6 bases and 3 bases, with 14 bases remaining between them. In DNA form, the CDR3 reads TGTGCCAGCAGCCGACAGGTCGGGGACACTGAAGCTTTCTTT. It specifies CASSRQVGDTEAFF.

The rearrangement uses TRBV6-6 and TRBJ1-1, with D possibly being TRBD1 (5 bases). The CDR3 spans 15 residues. The V end lost 7 bases, the J end lost 0 bases, and 15 bases lay between the germline ends. Germline V gene sequence: CDR1 MNHNY, CDR2 SVGAGI (reference sequence). The CDR3 DNA reads TGTGCCAGCATAACGACAGAAGCTATGAACACTGAAGCTTTCTTT. Translating it yields CASITTEAMNTEAFF.

This clone was found a few times. In DNA form, the CDR3 reads TGTGCCAGCAGTGAAAGGCAGGGCGGAGAGACCCAGTACTTC. It encodes CASSERQGGETQYF. The chain combines TRBV2 with TRBJ2-5; a weak D match, TRBD1 (5 bases). The CDR3 has 14 residues. Germline V gene data show CDR1 as SNHLY and CDR2 as FYNNEI. With 2 bases removed from V and 4 bases from J, the gap between germline ends came to 11 bases.

The chain combines TRBV5-6 with TRBJ2-1; the D gene could be TRBD1 or TRBD2 (5 bases each). The germline V and J ends were trimmed by 2 bases and 4 bases, with 16 bases remaining between them. The CDR3 has 16 residues. Per germline, CDR1 SGHDT and CDR2 YYEEEE. The CDR3 DNA sequence: TGTGCCAGCAGCTTCACCCCGGGGCCGCTATACAATGAGCAGTTCTTC. Amino acid sequence: CASSFTPGPLYNEQFF.

In its sample, this clone was seen once. V usage is TRBV5-1 and J usage is TRBJ1-1, with D unclear. CDR1 SGHRS and CDR2 YFSETQ come from the germline V gene. Trimming took off 3 bases at V and 1 base at J, with 16 bases between the two ends. The CDR3 runs to 16 residues. The CDR3 bases are TGCGCCAGCAGCTCCTCGGAGGGCCAGCCGAACACTGAAGCTTTCTTT. It specifies CASSSSEGQPNTEAFF. Looking up the rest from reference TRBV5-1 and TRBJ1-1 gives the full variable domain: KAGVTQTPRYLIKTRGQQVTLSCSPISGHRSVSWYQQTPGQGLQFLFEYFSETQRNKGNFPGRFSGRQFSNSRSEMNVSTLELGDSALYLCASSSSEGQPNTEAFFGQGTRLTVV.

The chain combines TRBV7-9 with TRBJ2-7; no firm D call. Trimming took off 5 bases at V and 5 bases at J, with 10 bases between the two ends. CDR1 and CDR2 (germline): SEHNR, FQNEAQ (reference sequence). The CDR3 consists of 12 residues. The CDR3 sequence is CASSEGTHEQYF. CDR3 DNA sequence: TGTGCCAGCAGCGAAGGCACCCACGAGCAGTACTTC.

V is TRBV4-3 and J is TRBJ2-7, with 7 bases matching TRBD1. The germline V gene has CDR1 LGHNA and CDR2 YSLEER. This CDR3 spans 13 amino acids. V was clipped by 4 bases and J by 3 bases; unmatched bases: 3. The CDR3 DNA reads as TGCGCCAGCAGCCTGAGGACAGGCTACGAGCAGTACTTC. Translation gives CASSLRTGYEQYF.

The rearrangement joins TRBV7-2 to TRBJ2-7, with 11 nucleotides matching TRBD2. Germline V gene sequence: CDR1 SGHTA, CDR2 FQGNSA. The CDR3 contains 15 residues. The J segment lost 4 bases and the V segment lost 5 bases, leaving 7 bases of the junction unmatched. The CDR3 loop reads CASSPTSGVQYEQYF. For the CDR3, the DNA is TGTGCCAGCAGCCCGACTAGCGGGGTGCAGTACGAGCAGTACTTC.

This chain joins TRBV15 and TRBJ1-4; 9 positions agree with TRBD1. The germline CDR1 and CDR2 sequences are LNHNV and YYDKDF (reference sequence). J gave up 8 bases and V 0 bases, and 7 bases lay outside the gene matches. The CDR3 has 16 amino acids. The CDR3 DNA reads TGTGCCACCAGCAGAGATGACAGGGGGACGGAGGAAAAACTGTTTTTT. This encodes CATSRDDRGTEEKLFF.

The chain uses TRBV11-3 and TRBJ2-7, with 11 positions matching TRBD2. There are 17 residues in the CDR3. The V and J ends lost 5 bases and 7 bases, in that order; junction bases with no gene match: 16. The germline V gene encodes CDR1 SGHNT and CDR2 YENEEA. CDR3 nucleotide sequence: TGTGCCAGCAGCCCTAACTCCCTAGCGGGGGGAAGAGGGGAGCAGTACTTC. Translation gives CASSPNSLAGGRGEQYF.

The chain joins TRBV5-1 to TRBJ2-6; D remains unclear. This CDR3 has 15 amino acids. Per the germline V gene, CDR1 is SGHRS and CDR2 is YFSETQ. V lost 1 base, J lost 2 bases, and 7 bases lay in between. Written as DNA, the CDR3 is TGCGCCAGCAGCTTGTATCCCGCTGGGGCCAACGTCCTGACTTTC. Its translation: CASSLYPAGANVLTF.

V usage is TRBV3-1 (or the pseudogene TRBV3-2) and J usage is TRBJ1-5; D gene ambiguous. Trimming shortened V by 3 bases and J by 3 bases, and 9 bases separated the two germline ends. The CDR3 covers 14 residues. Germline loops: CDR1 LGHDT, CDR2 YNNKEL (reference sequence). The CDR3 DNA sequence: TGTGCCAGCAGCCACCGCGGCTACAATCAGCCCCAGCATTTT. Amino acids: CASSHRGYNQPQHF.

The genes are TRBV11-1 and TRBJ1-1; D is perhaps TRBD1 (5 bases). Trimming removed 1 base from V and 4 bases from J, with 10 bases in between. CDR1 and CDR2 (germline): SGHAT, FQDESV (reference sequence). This CDR3 contains 14 residues. Here the CDR3 reads CASSLGRGGTEAFF. The CDR3 nucleotides are TGTGCCAGCAGCTTAGGGCGGGGGGGCACTGAAGCTTTCTTT. The entire variable domain, with the rest obtained from reference TRBV11-1 and TRBJ1-1, is as follows: EAEVAQSPRYKITEKSQAVAFWCDPISGHATLYWYRQILGQGPELLVQFQDESVVDDSQLPKDRFSAERLKGVDSTLKIQPAELGDSAMYLCASSLGRGGTEAFFGQGTRLTVV.

The V gene is TRBV19, the J gene TRBJ1-2, with 12 bases that match TRBD1. Germline V gives CDR1 LNHDA, CDR2 SQIVND (reference sequence). The J segment lost 2 bases and the V segment lost 5 bases, leaving 3 bases of the junction unmatched. This CDR3 region has 15 residues. For the CDR3, the DNA is TGTGCCAGTAGTCTCGGGACAGGGGGCAACTATGGCTACACCTTC. Translating gives CASSLGTGGNYGYTF.

V and J are TRBV28 and TRBJ1-6; no clear D gene. Germline V lookup: CDR1 MDHEN, CDR2 SYDVKM. The CDR3 has 11 amino acids. The V end lost 3 bases, the J end lost 7 bases, and 1 base lay between the germline ends. The CDR3 protein is CASSLNSPLHF. The CDR3 DNA follows: TGTGCCAGCAGTTTGAATTCACCCCTCCACTTT. Supplemented by reference TRBV28 and TRBJ1-6, the full variable domain reads DVKVTQSSRYLVKRTGEKVFLECVQDMDHENMFWYRQDPGLGLRLIYFSYDVKMKEKGDIPEGYSVSREKKERFSLILESASTNQTSMYLCASSLNSPLHFGNGTRLTVT.